A single T cell receptor (beta chain) is shown here with its context. The data belong to a study of blood T cell repertoires in COVID-19. The overall study: Acute and convalescent COVID-19 samples came from the United States, Italy and Spain.

Measured with immunoSEQ multiplex PCR; TCRdb has only the in-frame clones, and not every one. This table has fewer than 200,000 clones, approximately 91% appearing once. Patients at the Seattle site were enrolled during active infection and followed longitudinally. The germline CDR1 and CDR2 sequences are MNHEY and SVGEGT. This CDR3 is built from 19 residues. V was trimmed by 2 bases and J by 3 bases, leaving 26 bases between them. The sequencing input was peripheral blood. The chain is built from TRBV6-2 or TRBV6-3 and TRBJ2-7, with a weak D call TRBD2 (5 bases). The clonotype originates from a man aged 18-30 years with COVID-19, enrolled during active disease. The CDR3 loop reads CASSYPKFSELLTSYEQYF. The CDR3 DNA follows: TGTGCCAGCAGTTACCCGAAATTTAGCGAACTATTAACGAGCTACGAGCAGTACTTC.